These 19 T cell receptor beta chains came from one sample sequenced in a study of cytomegalovirus exposure and HLA in healthy donors. A multiplex PCR was run with 60 Vbeta primers and 13 Jbeta primers. The repertoire was sequenced with immunoSEQ multiplex PCR; TCRdb's copy has only in-frame clones and lacks some. The sample has 150,000 to 200,000 clones; less than 85% are singletons. The sequenced material came from PBMCs. The receptors were gathered from a man between 18 and 29 years old in good health and CMV-seronegative.

This clone was seen just once. The chain joins TRBV7-3 to TRBJ2-2; D perhaps matches TRBD2 (5 bases). This CDR3 region has 16 residues. V was clipped by 3 bases and J by 4 bases, with 15 bases between them. CDR1 is SGHTA, CDR2 FQGTGA, per germline. CDR3 region: CASSLSTGSGTGELFF. The DNA of the CDR3 is TGTGCCAGCAGCTTGTCGACGGGGTCGGGCACCGGGGAGCTGTTTTTT.

In its sample, this clone was seen once. V and J are TRBV11-2 and TRBJ1-1; TRBD1 agrees at 10 bases. V shed 4 bases, J shed 4 bases, and the junction held 6 bases outside the gene matches. CDR1 SGHAT and CDR2 FQNNGV come from the germline V gene. The CDR3 is 15 residues long. In DNA, the CDR3 is TGTGCCAGCAGCTGGATTGGACAGGGGGTCACTGAAGCTTTCTTT. Translation gives CASSWIGQGVTEAFF.

The table lists this clone with a few counts. The V call is TRBV4-1, the J call TRBJ2-1, with D uncertain. The CDR3 consists of 14 residues. Germline-derived CDR1 and CDR2 are MGHRA and YSYEKL. V lost 1 base and J lost 7, with 11 bases in between. DNA of the CDR3: TGCGCCAGCAGCCAAGGGCAAACATGGAATGAGCAGTTCTTC. Translated: CASSQGQTWNEQFF.

This chain connects TRBV6-1 to TRBJ2-3; 9 positions agree with TRBD2. V was clipped by 2 bases and J by 2 bases; unmatched bases: 5. CDR1 MNHNS and CDR2 SASEGT come from the germline V gene. The CDR3 runs to 16 residues. The CDR3 here is CASSELSGGFTDTQYF. The CDR3 nucleotides read TGTGCCAGCAGTGAACTTAGCGGGGGTTTCACAGATACGCAGTATTTT.

The chain has TRBV30 and TRBJ2-7; 8 bases map to TRBD1. This CDR3 spans 14 amino acids. V shed 7 bases, J shed 2 bases, and the junction held 10 bases outside the gene matches. The germline gives CDR1 GTSNPN, CDR2 SVGIG (reference sequence). CDR3 sequence reads: CASRGGTGAYEQYF. DNA of the CDR3: TGTGCCTCACGAGGAGGGACAGGAGCCTACGAGCAGTACTTC.

The chain combines TRBV27 with TRBJ2-3; tentatively, D is TRBD2 (6 bases). This CDR3 is 16 amino acids long. Germline values: CDR1 MNHEY, CDR2 SMNVEV (reference sequence). The germline V and J ends were trimmed by 2 bases and 1 base, with 13 bases remaining between them. This CDR3 reads CASSLAGTPRTDTQYF. CDR3 bases: TGTGCCAGCAGTTTAGCCGGGACTCCCCGCACAGATACGCAGTATTTT.

The gene calls are TRBV5-1 and TRBJ2-1; 8 positions match TRBD2. The CDR3 totals 18 residues. After removal of 2 bases from V and 9 bases from J, the junction contained 19 bases not matched to a gene. The germline CDR1 and CDR2 sequences are SGHRS and YFSETQ. CDR3 bases: TGCGCCAGCAGCTTCCCAGCGGGAGAGTATAAGGTCCGGAGTGAGCAGTTCTTC. It is translated as CASSFPAGEYKVRSEQFF.

The rearrangement uses TRBV28 and TRBJ1-3; D gene ambiguous. The CDR3 totals 13 residues. Germline values: CDR1 MDHEN, CDR2 SYDVKM. V lost 4 bases and J lost 4, with 8 bases in between. The CDR3 protein is CASSSPQGNTIYF. DNA for the CDR3: TGTGCCAGCAGTTCCCCCCAGGGAAACACCATATATTTT. The full variable domain, in which reference TRBV28 and TRBJ1-3 provide the parts outside the CDR3, is DVKVTQSSRYLVKRTGEKVFLECVQDMDHENMFWYRQDPGLGLRLIYFSYDVKMKEKGDIPEGYSVSREKKERFSLILESASTNQTSMYLCASSSPQGNTIYFGEGSWLTVV.

V gene TRBV2 combines with J gene TRBJ1-1; D is perhaps TRBD1 (6 bases). This CDR3 contains 13 residues. V lost 9 bases and J 5 bases, leaving 16 bases between the germline ends. Germline loops: CDR1 SNHLY, CDR2 FYNNEI. This chain's CDR3 is CASITGLGTEAFF. For the CDR3, the DNA is TGTGCCAGTATTACAGGGTTGGGGACTGAAGCTTTCTTT.

The gene calls are TRBV19 and TRBJ1-1; D might be TRBD1 (5 bases). This CDR3 region has 14 residues. V was pared by 7 bases and J by 4 bases, with 16 bases between. Germline V gene data show CDR1 as LNHDA and CDR2 as SQIVND (reference sequence). CDR3 nucleotides: TGTGCCAGTACCTACGGGGGAGTGAGCACTGAAGCTTTCTTT. This translates into CASTYGGVSTEAFF.

This clone appeared once. The V call is TRBV19, the J call TRBJ2-7, with 7 bases that match TRBD2. V shed 1 base, J shed 2 bases, and the junction held 5 bases outside the gene matches. The CDR3 sequence is 15 residues long. CDR1 and CDR2 (germline): LNHDA, SQIVND (reference sequence). The CDR3 region is CASSIGDSGPYEQYF. The CDR3 DNA reads TGTGCCAGTAGTATAGGGGATAGCGGGCCCTACGAGCAGTACTTC.

The chain recombines TRBV10-3 with TRBJ2-1; TRBD1 matches at 11 bases. CDR1 is ENHRY, CDR2 SYGVKD, per germline. Losses at the gene ends were 6 bases for V and 6 bases for J; bases not matched to a gene: 4. There are 14 residues in the CDR3. CDR3 DNA sequence: TGTGCCATCAGCGCGGGACAGGGGGGCAATGAGCAGTTCTTC. Its translation is CAISAGQGGNEQFF.

This chain connects TRBV6-1 to TRBJ1-2; the D gene is possibly TRBD1 (5 bases). Germline V CDR1 and CDR2: MNHNS, SASEGT. The CDR3 has 14 residues. Trimming took 0 bases from V and 8 from J, leaving 13 bases between them. The CDR3 loop is CASSEAGQVYGYTF. As DNA, the CDR3 is TGTGCCAGCAGTGAAGCGGGGCAAGTTTACGGCTACACCTTC.

The chain uses TRBV7-3 and TRBJ2-7; D is unclear. The CDR3 spans 15 residues. V was pared by 2 bases and J by 0 bases, with 11 bases between. Germline CDR1 and CDR2: SGHTA and FQGTGA. The CDR3: CASSLLRVSSYEQYF. Here the CDR3 DNA reads TGTGCCAGCAGCTTATTACGGGTTAGCTCCTACGAGCAGTACTTC.

The chain has TRBV18 and TRBJ1-1; D perhaps matches TRBD1 (5 bases). Germline values: CDR1 KGHSH, CDR2 LQKENI. The CDR3 spans 14 residues. Trimming removed 3 bases from V and 0 bases from J, with 8 bases in between. The CDR3 nucleotides are TGTGCCAGCTCACCCGTCAGGGTGAACACTGAAGCTTTCTTT. Its translation is CASSPVRVNTEAFF.

On this clone itself: A junction end diverges from the germline sequence, so it may reflect a read error. The chain recombines TRBV7-7 with TRBJ2-2; TRBD1 is a possible D gene (6 bases). The CDR3 has 14 amino acids. Germline loops: CDR1 SSHAT, CDR2 FNYEAQ (reference sequence). The DNA for the CDR3 is TGTGCTAGCACCCGGACAGCGACCACCGGGGAGCTGTTTTTT. Translated, it gives CASTRTATTGELFF.

The rearrangement links TRBV29-1 to TRBJ2-7; TRBD2 matches 8 bases. The V segment lost 3 bases and the J segment 1 base; nucleotides outside the gene matches: 5. Germline assignment: CDR1 SQVTM and CDR2 ANQGSEA. The CDR3 has 14 amino acids. The CDR3 nucleotides are TGCAGCGTTGAGGGGAAGCGGGGGTCCTACGAGCAGTACTTC. Its protein is CSVEGKRGSYEQYF.

This chain uses TRBV9 with TRBJ2-1; 8 nucleotides line up with TRBD2. The CDR3 is 14 amino acids. In germline, CDR1 is SGDLS, CDR2 YYNGEE. The V and J ends lost 2 bases and 3 bases, in that order; junction bases with no gene match: 1. The CDR3 spells CASSVSGSYNEQFF. Written as DNA, the CDR3 is TGTGCCAGCAGCGTGAGCGGGAGCTACAATGAGCAGTTCTTC. Together with reference TRBV9 and TRBJ2-1, the CDR3 gives the full variable domain: DSGVTQTPKHLITATGQRVTLRCSPRSGDLSVYWYQQSLDQGLQFLIQYYNGEERAKGNILERFSAQQFPDLHSELNLSSLELGDSALYFCASSVSGSYNEQFFGPGTRLTVL.

V is TRBV2 and J is TRBJ2-7, with D maybe TRBD1 (5 bases). The germline CDR1 and CDR2 sequences are SNHLY and FYNNEI. The CDR3 contains 9 residues. The V end was cut by 10 bases, the J end by 5 bases, with 6 bases between. The chain's CDR3 is CATTDEQYF. CDR3 sequence (DNA): TGTGCCACGACAGACGAGCAGTACTTC.